The sequence of this TCR beta chain was determined in a study of CD8 T cells in Susac syndrome. Random hexamers served to reverse transcribe roughly 0.5 to 1 ug RNA. TCRdb analysed the immunoSEQ multiplex PCR reads with MiXCR anew, one entry per CDR3 protein. The table shows roughly 150,000 distinct CDR3 sequences, with over 85% occurring only once. This clonotype was counted once. The TCR originated in a human donor in good health. Sequenced sample: CD4+ T cells from PBMCs.

This chain's CDR3 is CSAGSSGGPYNEQFF. In DNA, the CDR3 is TGCAGTGCTGGCTCCAGCGGGGGGCCTTACAATGAGCAGTTCTTC. This sequence joins TRBV20-1 and TRBJ2-1; 9 bases agree with TRBD2. Germline trimming cut 5 bases from V and 4 bases from J; bases unmatched to any gene: 9. Looked up from germline, CDR1 is DFQATT and CDR2 is SNEGSKA (reference sequence). This CDR3 is 15 amino acids long.